The 9 T cell receptor beta chains reported below all come from one sample, sequenced in a study of blood T cell repertoires in COVID-19. This table comes from immunoSEQ multiplex PCR, and its TCRdb copy is limited to in-frame clones, with some not included. The sample comprises around 300,000 clones, over 70% of which are singletons, and roughly 3% rests with the top ten. The specimen was peripheral blood. These receptor sequences come from a man aged 30 to 39 with active or convalescent COVID-19.

For the CDR3, the DNA is TGTGCCAGCAGCCACTCGGGACTATCTTACAATGAGCAGTTCTTC. Protein: CASSHSGLSYNEQFF. The gene calls are TRBV3-1 (or the pseudogene TRBV3-2) and TRBJ2-1, with 7 positions matching TRBD2. Germline CDR1 is LGHDT and CDR2 is YNNKEL (reference sequence). With V trimmed by 3 bases and J by 4 bases, 6 bases remained unmatched. This CDR3 is 15 amino acids long.

This chain connects TRBV24-1 to TRBJ1-2; a weak D match, TRBD1 (6 bases). The CDR3 sequence is 14 residues long. Germline V gene data show CDR1 as KGHDR and CDR2 as SFDVKD. Trimming cost V 4 bases and J 2 bases, with 10 bases left between them. CDR3 protein: CATSDWGTNYGYTF. In DNA, the CDR3 is TGTGCCACCAGTGACTGGGGGACAAACTATGGCTACACCTTC.

V and J are TRBV10-3 and TRBJ2-2; 8 bases are a match to TRBD1. The CDR3 is made up of 15 amino acids. The V gene end was trimmed by 11 bases and the J gene end by 0 bases; junction bases not matched to a gene: 8. From germline, CDR1 is ENHRY and CDR2 SYGVKD. This chain's CDR3 is CAAQGGQANTGELFF. The CDR3, as DNA: TGTGCCGCCCAGGGGGGACAGGCGAACACCGGGGAGCTGTTTTTT.

The rearrangement joins TRBV5-1 to TRBJ2-2; D is possibly TRBD1 (8 bases). There are 17 residues in the CDR3. Germline CDR1 reads SGHRS; CDR2 reads YFSETQ. V gave up 3 bases and J gave up 2 bases, with 17 bases separating them. The CDR3 nucleotides read TGCGCCAGCAGCTGGACTGGACAGGGACTAAACACCGGGGAGCTGTTTTTT. It specifies CASSWTGQGLNTGELFF.

V usage is TRBV30 and J usage is TRBJ1-1, with D perhaps TRBD1 (5 bases). Trimming stripped 8 bases from V and 1 base from J, with 8 bases between. The CDR3 contains 11 residues. From germline, CDR1 is GTSNPN and CDR2 SVGIG (reference sequence). The CDR3 sequence is CAGGENTEAFF. CDR3 in DNA: TGTGCCGGAGGGGAGAACACTGAAGCTTTCTTT.

Only one count was recorded for this clone. The V and J genes are TRBV2 and TRBJ2-6; unclear D gene. The CDR3 length is 14 residues. Per germline, CDR1 SNHLY and CDR2 FYNNEI. Trimming took off 6 bases at V and 2 bases at J, with 8 bases between the two ends. CDR3 residues: CASRSQAGANVLTF. The CDR3 nucleotides are TGTGCCAGCAGGTCGCAGGCTGGGGCCAACGTCCTGACTTTC.

The chain combines TRBV19 with TRBJ2-1, with a possible D match to TRBD2 (5 bases). This CDR3 comprises 18 residues. Germline assignment: CDR1 LNHDA and CDR2 SQIVND (reference sequence). Deletions cut 1 base from V and 0 bases from J, with 16 bases between. For the CDR3, the DNA is TGTGCCAGTAGTATAGGTGGTGCGGGCGGCCTCTCCTACAATGAGCAGTTCTTC. It translates to CASSIGGAGGLSYNEQFF.

The CDR3 spells CSATLSNTEAFF. CDR3 DNA sequence: TGCAGCGCCACCCTATCGAACACTGAAGCTTTCTTT. J is TRBJ1-1 and V is TRBV29-1; no clear D gene. The CDR3 totals 12 residues. CDR1 is SQVTM and CDR2 is ANQGSEA in the germline V gene. V was cut by 7 bases and J by 1 base, with 10 bases left in between.

CDR3 nucleotide sequence: TGTGCCAGCAGCGGGTCCGGGACTAGCGGGGGCCGGAACACCGGGGAGCTGTTTTTT. It codes for CASSGSGTSGGRNTGELFF. V usage is TRBV9 and J usage is TRBJ2-2; 14 bases match TRBD2. V shed 3 bases, J shed 1 base, and the junction held 8 bases outside the gene matches. The CDR3 is 19 residues long. Germline values: CDR1 SGDLS, CDR2 YYNGEE.